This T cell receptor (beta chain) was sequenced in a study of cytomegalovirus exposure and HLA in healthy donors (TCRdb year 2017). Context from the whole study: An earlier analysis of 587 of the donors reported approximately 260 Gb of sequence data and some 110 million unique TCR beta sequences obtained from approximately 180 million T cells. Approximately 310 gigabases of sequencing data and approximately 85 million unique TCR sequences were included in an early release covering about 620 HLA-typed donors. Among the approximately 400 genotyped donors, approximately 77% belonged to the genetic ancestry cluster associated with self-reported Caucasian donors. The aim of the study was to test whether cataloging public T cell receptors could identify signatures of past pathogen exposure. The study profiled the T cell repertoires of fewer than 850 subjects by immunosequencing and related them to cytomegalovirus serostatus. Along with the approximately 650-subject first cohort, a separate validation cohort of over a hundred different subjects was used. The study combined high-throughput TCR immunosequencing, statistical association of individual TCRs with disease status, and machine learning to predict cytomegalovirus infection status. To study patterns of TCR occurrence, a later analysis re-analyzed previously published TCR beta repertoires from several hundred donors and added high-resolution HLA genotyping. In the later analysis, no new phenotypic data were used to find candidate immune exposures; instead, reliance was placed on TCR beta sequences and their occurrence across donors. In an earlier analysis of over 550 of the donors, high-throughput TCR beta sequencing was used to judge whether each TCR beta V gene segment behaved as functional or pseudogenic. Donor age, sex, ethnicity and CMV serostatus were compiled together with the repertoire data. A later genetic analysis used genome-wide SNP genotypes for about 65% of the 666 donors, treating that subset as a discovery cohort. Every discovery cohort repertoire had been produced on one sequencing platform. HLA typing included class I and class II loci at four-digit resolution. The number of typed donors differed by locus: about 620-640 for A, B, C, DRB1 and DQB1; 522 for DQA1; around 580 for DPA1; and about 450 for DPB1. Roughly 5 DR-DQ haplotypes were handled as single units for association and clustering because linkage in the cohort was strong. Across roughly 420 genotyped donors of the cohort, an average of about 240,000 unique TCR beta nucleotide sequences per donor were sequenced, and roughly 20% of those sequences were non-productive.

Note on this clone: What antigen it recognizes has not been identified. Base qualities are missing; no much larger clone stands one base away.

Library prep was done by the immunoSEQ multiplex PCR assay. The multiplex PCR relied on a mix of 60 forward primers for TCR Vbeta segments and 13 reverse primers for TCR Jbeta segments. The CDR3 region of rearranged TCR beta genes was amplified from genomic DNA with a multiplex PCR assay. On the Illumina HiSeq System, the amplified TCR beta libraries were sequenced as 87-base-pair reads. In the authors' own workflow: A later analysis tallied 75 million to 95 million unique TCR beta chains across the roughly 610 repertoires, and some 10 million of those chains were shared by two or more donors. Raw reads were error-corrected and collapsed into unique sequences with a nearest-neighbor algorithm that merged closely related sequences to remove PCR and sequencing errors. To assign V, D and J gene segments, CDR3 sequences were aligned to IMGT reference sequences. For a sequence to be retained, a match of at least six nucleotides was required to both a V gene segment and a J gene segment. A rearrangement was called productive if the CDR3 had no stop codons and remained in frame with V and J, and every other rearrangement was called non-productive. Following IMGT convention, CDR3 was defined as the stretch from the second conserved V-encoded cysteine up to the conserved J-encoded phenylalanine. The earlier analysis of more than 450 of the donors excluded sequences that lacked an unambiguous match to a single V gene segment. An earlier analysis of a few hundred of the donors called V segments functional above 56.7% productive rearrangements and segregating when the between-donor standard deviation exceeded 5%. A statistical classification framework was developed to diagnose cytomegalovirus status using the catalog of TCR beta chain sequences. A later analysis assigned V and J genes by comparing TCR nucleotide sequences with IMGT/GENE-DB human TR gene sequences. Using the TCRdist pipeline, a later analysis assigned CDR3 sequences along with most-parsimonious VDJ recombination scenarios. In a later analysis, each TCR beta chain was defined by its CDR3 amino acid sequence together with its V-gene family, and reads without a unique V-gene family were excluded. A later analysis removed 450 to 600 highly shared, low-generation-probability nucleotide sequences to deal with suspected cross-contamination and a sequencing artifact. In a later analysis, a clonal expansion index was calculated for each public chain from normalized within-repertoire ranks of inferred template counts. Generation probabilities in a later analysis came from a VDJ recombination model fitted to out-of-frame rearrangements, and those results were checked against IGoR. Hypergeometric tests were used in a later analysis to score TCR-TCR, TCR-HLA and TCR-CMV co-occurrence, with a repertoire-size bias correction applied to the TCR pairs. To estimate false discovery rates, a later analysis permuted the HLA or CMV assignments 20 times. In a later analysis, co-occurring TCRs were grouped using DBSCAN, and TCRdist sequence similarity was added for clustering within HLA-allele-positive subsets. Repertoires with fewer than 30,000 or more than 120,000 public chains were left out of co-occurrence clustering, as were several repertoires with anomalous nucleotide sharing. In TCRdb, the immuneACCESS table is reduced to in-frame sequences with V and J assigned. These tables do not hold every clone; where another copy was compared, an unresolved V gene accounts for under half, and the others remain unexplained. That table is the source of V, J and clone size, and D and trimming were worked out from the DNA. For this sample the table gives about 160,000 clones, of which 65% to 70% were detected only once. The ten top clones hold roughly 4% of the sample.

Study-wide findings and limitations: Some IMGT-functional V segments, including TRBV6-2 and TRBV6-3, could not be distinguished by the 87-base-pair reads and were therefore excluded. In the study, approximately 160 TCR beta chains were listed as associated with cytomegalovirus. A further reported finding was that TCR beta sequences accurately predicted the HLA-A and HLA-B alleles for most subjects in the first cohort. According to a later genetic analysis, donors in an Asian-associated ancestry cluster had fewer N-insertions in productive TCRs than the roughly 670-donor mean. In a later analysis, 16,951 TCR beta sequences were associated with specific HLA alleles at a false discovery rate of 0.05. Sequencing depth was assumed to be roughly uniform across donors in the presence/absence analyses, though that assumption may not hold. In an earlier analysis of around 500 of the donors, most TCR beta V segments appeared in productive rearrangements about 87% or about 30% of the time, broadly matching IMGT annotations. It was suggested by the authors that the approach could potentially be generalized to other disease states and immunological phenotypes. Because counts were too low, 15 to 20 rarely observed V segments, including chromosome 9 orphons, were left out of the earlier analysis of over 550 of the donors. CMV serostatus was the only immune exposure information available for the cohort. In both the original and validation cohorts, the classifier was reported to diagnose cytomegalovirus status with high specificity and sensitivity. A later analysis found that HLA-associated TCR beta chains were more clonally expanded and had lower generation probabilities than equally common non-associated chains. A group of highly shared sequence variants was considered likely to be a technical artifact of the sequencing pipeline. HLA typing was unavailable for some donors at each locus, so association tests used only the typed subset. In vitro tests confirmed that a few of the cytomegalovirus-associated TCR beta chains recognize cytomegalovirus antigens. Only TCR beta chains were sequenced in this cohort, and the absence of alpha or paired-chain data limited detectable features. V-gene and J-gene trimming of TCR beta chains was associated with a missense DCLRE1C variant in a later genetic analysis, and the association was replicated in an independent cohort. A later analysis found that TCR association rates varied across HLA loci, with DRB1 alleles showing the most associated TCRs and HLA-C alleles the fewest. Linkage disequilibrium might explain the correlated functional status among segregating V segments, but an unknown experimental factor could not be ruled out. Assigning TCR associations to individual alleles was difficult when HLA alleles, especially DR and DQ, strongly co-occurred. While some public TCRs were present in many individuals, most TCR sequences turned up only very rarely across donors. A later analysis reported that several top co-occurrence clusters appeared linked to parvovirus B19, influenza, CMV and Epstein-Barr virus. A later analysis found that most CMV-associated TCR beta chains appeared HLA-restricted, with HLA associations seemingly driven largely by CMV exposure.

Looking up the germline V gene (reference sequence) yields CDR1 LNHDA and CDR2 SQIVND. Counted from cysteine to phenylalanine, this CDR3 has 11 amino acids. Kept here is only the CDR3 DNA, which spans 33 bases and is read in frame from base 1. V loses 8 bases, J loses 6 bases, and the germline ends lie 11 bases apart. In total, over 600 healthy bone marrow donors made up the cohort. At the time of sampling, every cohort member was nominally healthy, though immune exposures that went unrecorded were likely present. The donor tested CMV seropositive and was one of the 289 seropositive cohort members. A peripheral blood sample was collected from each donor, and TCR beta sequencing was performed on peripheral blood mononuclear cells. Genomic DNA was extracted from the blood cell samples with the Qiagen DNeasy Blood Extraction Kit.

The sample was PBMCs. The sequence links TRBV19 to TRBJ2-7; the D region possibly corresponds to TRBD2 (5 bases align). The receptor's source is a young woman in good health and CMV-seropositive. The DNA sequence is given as TGTGCCAGTGGGCACCGGGGCGAGCAGTACTTC. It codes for CASGHRGEQYF.